This T cell receptor (beta chain) was profiled in a study of blood T cell repertoires in COVID-19. About the study: The United States, Italy and Spain provided the acute and convalescent COVID-19 samples. T cells, B-cell-depleted T cells, or PBMCs provided the cDNA or gDNA that served as material.

In the study's own analysis: Estimation of nucleated cell counts was performed using reference gene primer amplification. Method: immunoSEQ multiplex PCR; TCRdb's copy keeps in-frame clones and lacks some. V and J calls and clone size are copied from that table; D and trimming were computed from the DNA. This sample carries a few hundred thousand clones, roughly 90% of them seen once, and the ten largest clones take 2.1%. Trimming stripped 1 base from V and 1 base from J, with 14 bases between. The CDR3 spans 17 residues. CDR1 is MGHDK, CDR2 SYGVNS, per germline. This chain links TRBV25-1 with TRBJ2-1; D unresolved. The source material was peripheral blood. This TCR was recovered from a woman aged 55 to 70 with COVID-19, enrolled during active disease. CDR3 coding DNA: TGTGCCAGCAGTGAATCCCGAGAGATTAGATCCTACAATGAGCAGTTCTTC. Protein product: CASSESREIRSYNEQFF. Full variable domain (rest looked up from reference TRBV25-1 and TRBJ2-1): EADIYQTPRYLVIGTGKKITLECSQTMGHDKMYWYQQDPGMELHLIHYSYGVNSTEKGDLSSESTVSRIRTEHFPLTLESARPSHTSQYLCASSESREIRSYNEQFFGPGTRLTVL.